This T cell receptor beta chain was recovered during a study of cytomegalovirus exposure and HLA in healthy donors. Primers: 60 Vbeta forward and 13 Jbeta reverse. The method was immunoSEQ multiplex PCR; TCRdb's version includes in-frame clones alone and lacks a portion of them. The table records tens of thousands of clones, 55% to 75% of them present only once. The V gene's germline CDR1 is MGHDK and CDR2 SYGVNS. The length of the CDR3 is 12 residues. Trimming took 9 bases from V and 9 from J, leaving 12 bases between them. This clonotype originated in a woman aged 25 to 39 in good health and CMV-seronegative. The V call is TRBV25-1, the J call TRBJ1-6, with no clear D. Sequencing was performed on PBMCs. The CDR3 is CASWGDGSPLHF. The CDR3, as DNA: TGTGCCAGTTGGGGAGATGGTTCACCCCTCCACTTT.